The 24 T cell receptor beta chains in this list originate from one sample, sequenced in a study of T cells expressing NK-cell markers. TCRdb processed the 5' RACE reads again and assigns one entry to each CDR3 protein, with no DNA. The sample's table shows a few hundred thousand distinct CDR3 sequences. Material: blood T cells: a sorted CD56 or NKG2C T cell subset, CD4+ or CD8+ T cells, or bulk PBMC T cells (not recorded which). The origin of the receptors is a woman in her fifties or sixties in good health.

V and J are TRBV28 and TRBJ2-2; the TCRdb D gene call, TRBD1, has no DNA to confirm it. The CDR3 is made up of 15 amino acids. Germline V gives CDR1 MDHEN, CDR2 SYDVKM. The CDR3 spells CASSSDRDYTGELFF. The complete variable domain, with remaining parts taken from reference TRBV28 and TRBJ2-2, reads DVKVTQSSRYLVKRTGEKVFLECVQDMDHENMFWYRQDPGLGLRLIYFSYDVKMKEKGDIPEGYSVSREKKERFSLILESASTNQTSMYLCASSSDRDYTGELFFGEGSRLTVL.

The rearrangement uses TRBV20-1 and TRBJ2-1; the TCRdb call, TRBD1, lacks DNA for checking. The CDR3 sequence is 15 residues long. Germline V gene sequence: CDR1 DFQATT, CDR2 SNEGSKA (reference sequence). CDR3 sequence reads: CSAISGTGAYNEQFF.

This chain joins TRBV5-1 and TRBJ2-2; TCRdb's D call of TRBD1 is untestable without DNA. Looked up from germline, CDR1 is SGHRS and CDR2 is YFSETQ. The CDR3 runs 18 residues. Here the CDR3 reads CASTRQAAGIANTGELFF.

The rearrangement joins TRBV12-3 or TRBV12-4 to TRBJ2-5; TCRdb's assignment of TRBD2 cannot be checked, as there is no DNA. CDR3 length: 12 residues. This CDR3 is CASKVRGGDQYF.

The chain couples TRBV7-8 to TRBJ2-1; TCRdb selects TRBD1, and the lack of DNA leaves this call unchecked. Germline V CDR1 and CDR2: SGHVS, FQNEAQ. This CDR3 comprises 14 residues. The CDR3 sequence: CASSHRWGKNEQFF.

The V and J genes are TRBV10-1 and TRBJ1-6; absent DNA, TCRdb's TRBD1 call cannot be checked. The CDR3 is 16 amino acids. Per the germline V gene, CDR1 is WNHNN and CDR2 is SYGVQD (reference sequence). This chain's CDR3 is CASSEKGTENLNALHF.

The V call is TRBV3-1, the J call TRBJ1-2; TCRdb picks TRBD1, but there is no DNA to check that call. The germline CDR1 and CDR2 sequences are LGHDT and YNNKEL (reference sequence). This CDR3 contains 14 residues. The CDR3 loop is CASSQDKGGYGYTF.

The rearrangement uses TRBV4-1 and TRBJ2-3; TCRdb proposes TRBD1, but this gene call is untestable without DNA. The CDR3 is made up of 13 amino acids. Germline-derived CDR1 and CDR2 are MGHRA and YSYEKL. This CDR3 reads CASSRPVSDTQYF.

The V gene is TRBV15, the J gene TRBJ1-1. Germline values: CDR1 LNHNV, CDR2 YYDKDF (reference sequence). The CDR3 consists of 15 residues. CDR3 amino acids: CATSGTRASTTEAFF.

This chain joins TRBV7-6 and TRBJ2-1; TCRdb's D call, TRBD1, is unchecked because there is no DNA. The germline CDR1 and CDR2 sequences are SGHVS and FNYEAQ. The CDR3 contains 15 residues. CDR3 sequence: CASSGSGQSNNEQFF.

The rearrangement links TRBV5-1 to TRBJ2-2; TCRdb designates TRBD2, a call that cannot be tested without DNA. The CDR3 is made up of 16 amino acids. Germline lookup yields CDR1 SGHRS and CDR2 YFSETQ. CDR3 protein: CASSPRLAGTAGELFF. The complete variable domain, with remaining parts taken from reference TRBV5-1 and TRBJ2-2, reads KAGVTQTPRYLIKTRGQQVTLSCSPISGHRSVSWYQQTPGQGLQFLFEYFSETQRNKGNFPGRFSGRQFSNSRSEMNVSTLELGDSALYLCASSPRLAGTAGELFFGEGSRLTVL.

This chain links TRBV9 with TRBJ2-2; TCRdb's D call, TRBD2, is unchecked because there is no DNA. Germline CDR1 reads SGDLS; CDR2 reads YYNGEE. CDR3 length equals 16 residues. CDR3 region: CASSGSLADGTGELFF.

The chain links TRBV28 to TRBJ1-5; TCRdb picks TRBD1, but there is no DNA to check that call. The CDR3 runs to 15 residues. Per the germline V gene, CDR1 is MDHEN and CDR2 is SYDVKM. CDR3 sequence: CASSSTGFGNQPQHF.

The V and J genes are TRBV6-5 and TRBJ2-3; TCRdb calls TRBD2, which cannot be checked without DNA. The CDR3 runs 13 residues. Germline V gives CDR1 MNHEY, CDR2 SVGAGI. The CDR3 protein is CASSRTYTDTQYF.

The CDR3 reads CSATIQGARGYTF. The J gene is TRBJ1-2, the V gene TRBV20-1; the TCRdb D gene call, TRBD1, has no DNA to confirm it. The length of the CDR3 is 13 residues. From germline, CDR1 is DFQATT and CDR2 SNEGSKA (reference sequence).

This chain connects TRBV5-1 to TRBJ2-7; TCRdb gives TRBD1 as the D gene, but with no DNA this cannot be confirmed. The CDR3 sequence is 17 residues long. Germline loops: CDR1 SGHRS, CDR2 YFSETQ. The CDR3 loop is CASSLDRGSIPPYEQYF.

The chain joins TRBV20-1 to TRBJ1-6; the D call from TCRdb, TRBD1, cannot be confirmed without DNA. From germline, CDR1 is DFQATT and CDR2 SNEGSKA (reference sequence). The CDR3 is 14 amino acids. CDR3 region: CSASPQGAGSPLHF.

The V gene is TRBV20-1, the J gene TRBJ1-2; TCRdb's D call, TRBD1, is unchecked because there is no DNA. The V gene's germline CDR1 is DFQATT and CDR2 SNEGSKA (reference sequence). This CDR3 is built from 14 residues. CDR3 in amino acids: CSAREFSANYGYTF.

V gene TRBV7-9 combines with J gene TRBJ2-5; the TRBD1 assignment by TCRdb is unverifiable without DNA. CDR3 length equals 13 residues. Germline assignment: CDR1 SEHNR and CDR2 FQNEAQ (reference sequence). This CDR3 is CASSLQGWGTQYF.

CDR3 sequence reads: CASRVSGSSDEQFF. The rearrangement uses TRBV12-3 or TRBV12-4 and TRBJ2-1; TCRdb proposes TRBD2, but this gene call is untestable without DNA. The length of the CDR3 is 14 residues.

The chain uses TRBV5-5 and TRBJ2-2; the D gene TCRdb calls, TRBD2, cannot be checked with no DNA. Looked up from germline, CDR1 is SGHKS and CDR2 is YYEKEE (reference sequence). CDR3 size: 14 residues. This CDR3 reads CASRRREDTGELFF.

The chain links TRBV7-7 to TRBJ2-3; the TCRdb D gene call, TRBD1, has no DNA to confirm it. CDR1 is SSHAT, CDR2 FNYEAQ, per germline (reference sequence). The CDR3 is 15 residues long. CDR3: CASSPGQMGGNTQYF.

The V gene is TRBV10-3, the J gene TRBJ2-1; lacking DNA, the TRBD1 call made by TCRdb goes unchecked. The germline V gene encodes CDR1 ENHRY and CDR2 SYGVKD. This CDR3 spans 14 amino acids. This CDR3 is CAIRGQAGGNEQFF.

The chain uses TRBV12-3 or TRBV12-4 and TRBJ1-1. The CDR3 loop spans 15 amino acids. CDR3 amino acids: CASSPGRLMNTEAFF.